The 29 T cell receptor beta chains given below trace back to one sample, sequenced in a study of Ad26.COV2.S vaccination and SARS-CoV-2 variants. Some clones are missing from TCRdb's copy, which holds only in-frame ones; the method was immunoSEQ multiplex PCR. The sample has hundreds of thousands of clones; roughly 90% are singletons. Noted treatment: about 20 received Ad26.COV2.S at low or high dose, single or two shots; roughly five received placebo; per-sample allocation not given. Day 63 after the first vaccine or placebo injection was the time point for sampling. The sample here was peripheral blood, taken in a trial of Ad26.COV2.S vaccine versus placebo. The source is a person aged 18-60 years who received the Ad26.COV2.S COVID-19 vaccine or a placebo.

The chain recombines TRBV30 with TRBJ1-2; D is possibly TRBD1 (6 bases). The germline V gene has CDR1 GTSNPN and CDR2 SVGIG (reference sequence). V lost 2 bases to trimming and J lost 4 bases, with 8 bases between them. CDR3 length equals 12 residues. The CDR3 bases are TGTGCCTGGAGTACGGACAGCTATGGCTACACCTTC. Encoded protein: CAWSTDSYGYTF.

This chain connects TRBV14 to TRBJ1-2; 7 positions match TRBD1. CDR1 and CDR2 (germline): SGHDN, FVKESK. CDR3 length equals 14 residues. Trimming removed 3 bases from V and 4 bases from J; junction bases left unmatched: 5. The CDR3 DNA reads as TGTGCCAGCAGCCAGCAACAGGGGAGCTATGGCTACACCTTC. It yields the protein CASSQQQGSYGYTF.

In its sample, this clone was seen once. The CDR3 sequence: CASSMASGNTDTQYF. The DNA of the CDR3 is TGTGCCAGTAGTATGGCCAGCGGGAACACAGATACGCAGTATTTT. The chain has TRBV19 and TRBJ2-3, with TRBD2 identical over 7 bases. The CDR3 length is 15 residues. Per the germline V gene, CDR1 is LNHDA and CDR2 is SQIVND (reference sequence). V shed 3 bases and J 2 bases; nucleotides not matched to a gene: 5.

A single count supports this clone. The CDR3 region has the DNA TGTGCCAGCAGGCTAGCGGGGGGCACAGATACGCAGTATTTT. It specifies CASRLAGGTDTQYF. The chain combines TRBV27 with TRBJ2-3; 10 nucleotides agree with TRBD2. The CDR3 has 14 amino acids. CDR1 and CDR2 (germline): MNHEY, SMNVEV (reference sequence). J lost 1 base, V lost 6 bases, and 1 base had no gene match.

This sequence joins TRBV30 and TRBJ1-3, with 7 bases that match TRBD1. The junction had 3 bases not matched to a gene; V was cut back by 3 bases and J by 4 bases. The CDR3 is 13 residues long. Per the germline V gene, CDR1 is GTSNPN and CDR2 is SVGIG (reference sequence). CDR3 protein: CAWSTGAGNTIYF. The CDR3 DNA reads TGTGCCTGGAGCACAGGGGCCGGAAACACCATATATTTT. Using reference TRBV30 and TRBJ1-3 for the parts outside the CDR3, the full variable domain is SQTIHQWPATLVQPVGSPLSLECTVEGTSNPNLYWYRQAAGRGLQLLFYSVGIGQISSEVPQNLSASRPQDRQFILSSKKLLLSDSGFYLCAWSTGAGNTIYFGEGSWLTVV.

The chain employs TRBV20-1 and TRBJ1-5; 7 bases line up with TRBD1. Germline lookup yields CDR1 DFQATT and CDR2 SNEGSKA (reference sequence). V was clipped by 3 bases and J by 5 bases; unmatched bases: 7. This CDR3 spans 14 amino acids. The CDR3: CSASRGQSHQPQHF. The CDR3 DNA is TGCAGTGCTAGTAGGGGACAGAGTCATCAGCCCCAGCATTTT.

V is TRBV29-1 and J is TRBJ2-1, with 10 bases lining up with TRBD2. Trimming at V came to 5 bases and at J to 6 bases, leaving 16 bases not matched to a gene. The CDR3 is 17 residues long. Germline V gene data show CDR1 as SQVTM and CDR2 as ANQGSEA. Here the CDR3 reads CSVITTSGKPNRNEQFF. The CDR3 coding sequence is TGCAGCGTTATCACAACTAGCGGGAAACCCAACCGCAATGAGCAGTTCTTC.

In regard to this clone: The same CDR3 arises from other DNA sequences in this sample as well. J is TRBJ2-7 and V is TRBV5-1; D not resolved. The CDR3 loop spans 13 amino acids. Germline CDR1 SGHRS, CDR2 YFSETQ. The V and J ends lost 0 bases and 2 bases respectively, with 6 bases between them. DNA of the CDR3: TGCGCCAGCAGCTTGGAAGGTACCTACGAGCAGTACTTC. Its protein product is CASSLEGTYEQYF.

On this clone itself: One end of the junction varies from germline; a read error may be responsible. The chain combines TRBV29-1 with TRBJ2-5; unclear D gene. From germline, CDR1 is SQVTM and CDR2 ANQGSEA. This CDR3 has 10 residues. The CDR3 DNA sequence: TGTGGGGTTGCCCAAGAGACCCAGTACTTC. It is translated as CGVAQETQYF. The full variable domain, its missing parts supplied by reference TRBV29-1 and TRBJ2-5, is SAVISQKPSRDICQRGTSLTIQCQVDSQVTMMFWYRQQPGQSLTLIATANQGSEATYESGFVIDKFPISRPNLTFSTLTVSNMSPEDSSIYLCGVAQETQYFGPGTRLLVL.

For the CDR3, the DNA is TGTGCCTGGAGTTGGTATGCGAGCTCCTACAATGAGCAGTTCTTC. It translates to CAWSWYASSYNEQFF. The J gene is TRBJ2-1, the V gene TRBV30; the D is unclear. V was pared by 2 bases and J by 0 bases, with 11 bases between. Per germline, CDR1 GTSNPN and CDR2 SVGIG (reference sequence). There are 15 residues in the CDR3.

This clone appeared a single time. The chain is built from TRBV5-1 and TRBJ2-7; D not certain. CDR1 is SGHRS, CDR2 YFSETQ, per germline. V lost 5 bases and J 0 bases, leaving 15 bases between the germline ends. This CDR3 spans 15 amino acids. The DNA of the CDR3 is TGCGCCAGCAGGCCGGAATCCTCCAGCTCCTACGAGCAGTACTTC. Amino acid sequence: CASRPESSSSYEQYF.

V usage is TRBV19 and J usage is TRBJ1-5, with D possibly being TRBD1 (5 bases). The CDR3 runs to 16 residues. The germline V and J ends were trimmed by 4 bases and 10 bases, with 23 bases remaining between them. Per the germline V gene, CDR1 is LNHDA and CDR2 is SQIVND (reference sequence). The chain's CDR3 is CASSTPTQELKHPQHF. In DNA form, the CDR3 reads TGTGCCAGTAGTACCCCCACACAGGAACTAAAGCATCCCCAGCATTTT.

The V call is TRBV2, the J call TRBJ2-7, with unresolved D. Germline V lookup: CDR1 SNHLY, CDR2 FYNNEI. V was shortened by 11 bases and J by 7 bases, with 21 bases between the two germline ends. CDR3 length: 13 residues. The CDR3, as DNA: TGTGCCGGCACCCCGAACGGCGTAGGAGAGCAGTACTTC. Translating it yields CAGTPNGVGEQYF.

This chain connects TRBV3-1 (or the pseudogene TRBV3-2) to TRBJ2-7, with 8 bases lining up with TRBD1. J gave up 7 bases and V 1 base, and 6 bases lay outside the gene matches. Per germline, CDR1 LGHDT and CDR2 YNNKEL (reference sequence). The CDR3 is 14 amino acids. The CDR3 reads CASSQGDRGGEQYF. The DNA of the CDR3 is TGTGCCAGCAGCCAAGGAGACAGGGGCGGGGAGCAGTACTTC.

The chain joins TRBV7-8 to TRBJ1-1; unclear D gene. Germline V CDR1 and CDR2: SGHVS, FQNEAQ. This CDR3 spans 13 amino acids. The ends were cut back, 3 bases at V and 0 bases at J, with 5 bases in the middle. The CDR3 loop is CASSFPVNTEAFF. In DNA, the CDR3 is TGTGCCAGCAGCTTTCCGGTGAACACTGAAGCTTTCTTT.

The chain has TRBV4-2 and TRBJ2-7; D unresolved. V was cut by 3 bases and J by 3 bases, with 9 bases left in between. The CDR3 spans 13 residues. The germline V gene has CDR1 LGHNA and CDR2 YNFKEQ. The CDR3 bases are TGTGCCAGCAGCCAGGGTCAAAACTACGAGCAGTACTTC. It is translated as CASSQGQNYEQYF.

The chain joins TRBV6-5 to TRBJ1-2, with a weak D call TRBD1 (5 bases). The germline CDR1 and CDR2 sequences are MNHEY and SVGAGI. The CDR3 sequence is 14 residues long. Trimming shortened V by 5 bases and J by 6 bases, and 16 bases separated the two germline ends. The CDR3 DNA is TGTGCCAGCAGTCCAATAGACAGCAGGCATGGCTACACCTTC. Protein sequence: CASSPIDSRHGYTF.

This clone has only a few counts. The chain links TRBV10-3 to TRBJ2-7; TRBD1 aligns across 10 bases. Trimming at V came to 5 bases and at J to 3 bases, leaving 4 bases not matched to a gene. CDR3 size: 14 residues. The germline CDR1 and CDR2 sequences are ENHRY and SYGVKD. CDR3 in DNA: TGTGCCATCAGTCTGACAGGGGGCAGCTACGAGCAGTACTTC. Residues: CAISLTGGSYEQYF.

This clone has just one count. The J gene is TRBJ1-1, the V gene TRBV2; D is uncertain. The CDR3 consists of 11 residues. Trimming pared 9 bases from V and 7 bases from J, leaving 12 bases between. Germline values: CDR1 SNHLY, CDR2 FYNNEI. CDR3 region: CASQRAGEAFF. The CDR3 DNA is TGTGCCAGTCAGAGGGCAGGTGAAGCTTTCTTT.

CDR3 DNA sequence: TGTGCCAGCAGCTTCAGAACGGGGGCGGAGGATACGCAGTATTTT. This encodes CASSFRTGAEDTQYF. V and J are TRBV13 and TRBJ2-3; D possibly uses TRBD1 or TRBD2 (6 bases each). This CDR3 has 15 residues. Trimming shortened V by 3 bases and J by 6 bases, and 16 bases separated the two germline ends. Germline assignment: CDR1 PRHDT and CDR2 FYEKMQ (reference sequence).

This clone was observed a single time. The chain combines TRBV6-5 with TRBJ2-5; D gene unclear. Germline values: CDR1 MNHEY, CDR2 SVGAGI. V shed 0 bases and J shed 5 bases, with 16 bases lying between them. The length of the CDR3 is 16 residues. CDR3 amino acids: CASSYSGVGPVETQYF. DNA for the CDR3: TGTGCCAGCAGTTACTCTGGGGTTGGGCCAGTGGAGACCCAGTACTTC.

The V gene is TRBV12-3 or TRBV12-4, the J gene TRBJ2-1; D possibly corresponds to TRBD2 (5 bases). The CDR3 sequence is 13 residues long. Trimming stripped 1 base from V and 10 bases from J, with 11 bases between. CDR3 DNA sequence: TGTGCCAGCAGTTTAGTAGGTTCGGGGGAGCAGTTCTTC. Protein sequence: CASSLVGSGEQFF.

The genes are TRBV10-3 and TRBJ2-2, with TRBD2 as a possible D gene (5 bases). Germline V gene lookup returns CDR1 ENHRY and CDR2 SYGVKD. CDR3 size: 15 residues. V was shortened by 2 bases and J by 3 bases, with 10 bases between the two germline ends. The CDR3 sequence: CAISETSGDTGELFF. The CDR3 nucleotides read TGTGCCATCAGTGAGACTAGTGGAGACACCGGGGAGCTGTTTTTT.

The chain employs TRBV7-8 and TRBJ1-1, with D tentatively TRBD1 (5 bases). V lost 3 bases to trimming and J lost 1 base, with 15 bases between them. This CDR3 contains 16 residues. CDR1 is SGHVS, CDR2 FQNEAQ, per germline. The CDR3 coding sequence is TGTGCCAGCAGCTTTAGAGCCGGGACGGCGAACACTGAAGCTTTCTTT. It encodes CASSFRAGTANTEAFF.

The V gene is TRBV15, the J gene TRBJ1-2; 9 nucleotides match TRBD1. The V segment lost 7 bases and the J segment 2 bases; nucleotides outside the gene matches: 5. The CDR3 has 14 residues. Germline CDR1 is LNHNV and CDR2 is YYDKDF (reference sequence). CDR3 sequence: CATTLGQGNYGYTF. DNA for the CDR3: TGTGCCACCACCCTTGGACAGGGGAACTATGGCTACACCTTC.

The V gene is TRBV14, the J gene TRBJ1-5; D ambiguous. Germline CDR1 and CDR2: SGHDN and FVKESK. Trimming pared 1 base from V and 4 bases from J, leaving 5 bases between. The CDR3 totals 13 residues. The DNA for the CDR3 is TGTGCCAGCAGCCAAGGGATTAATCAGCCCCAGCATTTT. This translates into CASSQGINQPQHF.

This sequence joins TRBV19 and TRBJ1-5; 7 nucleotides align to TRBD1. Germline V gene sequence: CDR1 LNHDA, CDR2 SQIVND (reference sequence). J lost 0 bases, V lost 8 bases, and 1 base had no gene match. The CDR3 totals 13 residues. The DNA of the CDR3 is TGTGCCAGTGGGACAGTTAGCAATCAGCCCCAGCATTTT. Amino acid sequence: CASGTVSNQPQHF.

This clone was seen only a few times. CDR3 protein: CASSVTAGEKGDTQYF. In DNA, the CDR3 is TGTGCCAGCAGTGTCACAGCGGGGGAAAAAGGAGATACGCAGTATTTT. The chain joins TRBV6-4 to TRBJ2-3, with 8 bases that match TRBD2. Germline V gene lookup returns CDR1 MRHNA and CDR2 SNTAGT. The V segment lost 4 bases and the J segment 5 bases; nucleotides outside the gene matches: 11. The CDR3 has 16 residues.

The chain employs TRBV5-1 and TRBJ1-2; no firm D call. The CDR3 extends over 12 amino acids. The V end lost 0 bases, the J end lost 7 bases, and 7 bases lay between the germline ends. Germline CDR1 reads SGHRS; CDR2 reads YFSETQ. The CDR3 bases are TGCGCCAGCAGCTTGGACACCTCTGGCTACACCTTC. Protein: CASSLDTSGYTF.